Listed below are T cell receptor beta chains from one sample, sequenced in a study of vaccination effects on CD4 cells after COVID-19. What these receptors recognize is not known. TCRdb's copy holds only in-frame clones and misses some; the assay was immunoSEQ multiplex PCR. In the table there are 70,000 or so clones, around 67% of which are singletons. The sequencing used CD4+ T cells from PBMCs cultured without peptide, collected after COVID-19 vaccination. These receptors all stem from a human donor who received a COVID-19 vaccine. CDR3s include the opening cysteine and the closing phenylalanine or tryptophan. Each record gives: V gene, J gene, CDR3 protein.

V: TRBV5-8; J: TRBJ1-5; CDR3: CASSLGQKINQPQHF
V: TRBV4-1; J: TRBJ2-5; CDR3: CASSQVLAGGPKTQYF
V: TRBV27; J: TRBJ1-5; CDR3: CASSRQGSGNQPQHF
V: TRBV7-3; J: TRBJ2-1; CDR3: CASSSSGGADEQFF
V: TRBV19; J: TRBJ2-2; CDR3: CASSIGQGITGELFF
V: TRBV2; J: TRBJ2-1; CDR3: CASRLGVNNEQFF
V: TRBV27; J: TRBJ1-5; CDR3: CASTDYWDGFSNQPQHF
V: TRBV29-1; J: TRBJ1-4; CDR3: CSVRRGSNEKLFF
V: TRBV24-1; J: TRBJ1-4; CDR3: CATSDSDRDNEKLFF
V: TRBV28; J: TRBJ1-5; CDR3: CASSLHSNQPQHF
V: TRBV6-5; J: TRBJ1-2; CDR3: CASSRDTTANYGYTF
V: TRBV6-6; J: TRBJ2-5; CDR3: CASSYRGTETQYF
V: TRBV5-1; J: TRBJ2-2; CDR3: CASSSLSGGTGELFF
V: TRBV7-2; J: TRBJ1-1; CDR3: CASSLRRGLSEAFF
V: TRBV7-2; J: TRBJ2-1; CDR3: CASSFLNEQFF
V: TRBV5-1; J: TRBJ2-6; CDR3: CASSVRDLLGPGANVLTF
V: TRBV2; J: TRBJ2-3; CDR3: CASSPSTDTQYF
V: TRBV15; J: TRBJ2-5; CDR3: CATSRDSTGSVETQYF
V: TRBV13; J: TRBJ2-2; CDR3: CASSVPGTAGELFF
V: TRBV5-1; J: TRBJ2-5; CDR3: CASSLGGVEETQYF
V: TRBV6-1; J: TRBJ1-3; CDR3: CASSEFLGTASRGNTIYF
V: TRBV5-1; J: TRBJ2-1; CDR3: CASSTGGSSEQFF
V: TRBV5-1; J: TRBJ2-6; CDR3: CASSFDRLGANVLTF
V: TRBV6-5; J: TRBJ1-6; CDR3: CASSRGTGNNSPLHF
V: TRBV9; J: TRBJ2-2; CDR3: CASSVTGSGVGGELFF
V: TRBV6-5; J: TRBJ2-2; CDR3: CASSYYRVNTGELFF
V: TRBV5-1; J: TRBJ1-4; CDR3: CASSFAGGANEKLFF
V: TRBV9; J: TRBJ1-5; CDR3: CASSPRVDQPQHF